The T cell receptor beta chain described here comes from a study of blood T cell repertoires in COVID-19. Background on the study: The samples span acute and convalescent COVID-19 from the United States, Italy and Spain. The cDNA or gDNA used as material had been derived from T cells, B-cell-depleted T cells, or PBMCs.

In the study's own analysis: Amplification of reference gene primers provided the estimated nucleated cell counts. The assay was immunoSEQ multiplex PCR, and TCRdb's table has in-frame clones only and misses some. For V, J and clone size, that table is used; D and trimming come from the DNA. The data show 170,000 or so clones, around 87% seen once. Recruited during active infection, patients (from Seattle) were subsequently followed longitudinally. This clonotype was sampled from a woman in her seventies with COVID-19, enrolled during active disease. Sequenced: peripheral blood.

CDR3 in DNA: TGTGCCAGCAGCTTAATGACGGGGAGCAATCAGCCCCAGCATTTT. Translated, it gives CASSLMTGSNQPQHF. The V call is TRBV7-2, the J call TRBJ1-5; the D is unclear. The germline V and J ends were trimmed by 2 bases and 1 base, with 9 bases remaining between them. This CDR3 has 15 residues. Germline V gene sequence: CDR1 SGHTA, CDR2 FQGNSA.